Following are 10 T cell receptor beta chains from one sample sequenced in a study of T cell changes during pregnancy in multiple sclerosis. The repertoire was sequenced with immunoSEQ multiplex PCR; TCRdb's copy has only in-frame clones and lacks some. The sample yields roughly 29,000 clones, around nine tenths seen once. The sequencing used CD8+ T cells from peripheral blood mononuclear cells, collected before pregnancy. The receptors here all came from a female donor with multiple sclerosis, enrolled in a pregnancy study.

This clone has just one count. This chain uses TRBV5-4 with TRBJ2-7; tentative D call: TRBD1 (6 bases). The CDR3 is 14 residues long. The germline CDR1 and CDR2 sequences are SGHNT and YYREEE (reference sequence). Trimming took 0 bases from V and 1 from J, leaving 8 bases between them. CDR3 coding DNA: TGTGCCAGCAGCTTGGGGACAGAGTCCTACGAGCAGTACTTC. Translation: CASSLGTESYEQYF.

J is TRBJ2-2 and V is TRBV7-9, with TRBD1 matching over 10 bases. With 2 bases clipped from V and 0 bases from J, the junction kept 3 bases outside the gene matches. CDR1 and CDR2 from the germline V gene are SEHNR and FQNEAQ (reference sequence). The CDR3 contains 17 residues. The CDR3 region is CASSLRDRGSNTGELFF. CDR3 sequence (DNA): TGTGCCAGCAGCTTAAGGGACAGGGGTTCGAACACCGGGGAGCTGTTTTTT.

The V gene is TRBV19, the J gene TRBJ1-1; TRBD1 aligns across 7 bases. The CDR3 runs 20 residues. The trim removed 6 bases at V and 0 bases at J, leaving 22 bases unmatched. Germline V gives CDR1 LNHDA, CDR2 SQIVND (reference sequence). For the CDR3, the DNA is TGTGCCAGTAGGCAACAGGGGCCCCAGTCGTTACTATCTATGAACACTGAAGCTTTCTTT. It encodes CASRQQGPQSLLSMNTEAFF. The variable domain in full, with the rest retrieved from reference TRBV19 and TRBJ1-1, is DGGITQSPKYLFRKEGQNVTLSCEQNLNHDAMYWYRQDPGQGLRLIYYSQIVNDFQKGDIAEGYSVSREKKESFPLTVTSAQKNPTAFYLCASRQQGPQSLLSMNTEAFFGQGTRLTVV.

This sequence joins TRBV29-1 and TRBJ2-1; the match to TRBD2 covers 9 bases. CDR3 length equals 14 residues. With V trimmed by 5 bases and J by 5 bases, 7 bases remained unmatched. From germline, CDR1 is SQVTM and CDR2 ANQGSEA. CDR3 region: CSVLAGERNNEQFF. CDR3 sequence (DNA): TGCAGCGTTTTAGCGGGAGAGAGGAACAATGAGCAGTTCTTC.

The chain has TRBV7-6 and TRBJ1-2; TRBD1 matches 7 bases. Germline assignment: CDR1 SGHVS and CDR2 FNYEAQ. CDR3 length: 13 residues. After removal of 2 bases from V and 6 bases from J, the junction contained 3 bases not matched to a gene. The CDR3 here is CASSLWQGDGYTF. The DNA of the CDR3 is TGTGCCAGCAGCTTATGGCAGGGGGATGGCTACACCTTC.

V usage is TRBV7-9 and J usage is TRBJ1-1, with 7 bases matching TRBD1. The CDR3 runs 13 residues. Per germline, CDR1 SEHNR and CDR2 FQNEAQ (reference sequence). V shed 1 base, J shed 8 bases, and the junction held 4 bases outside the gene matches. Written as DNA, the CDR3 is TGTGCCAGCAGCTTAGGAGGGACAGAAGAAGCTTTCTTT. Translated: CASSLGGTEEAFF.

J is TRBJ1-2 and V is TRBV9, with TRBD1 matching over 7 bases. V shed 0 bases and J 6 bases; nucleotides not matched to a gene: 2. The CDR3 has 13 residues. Germline V gene lookup returns CDR1 SGDLS and CDR2 YYNGEE. The CDR3, as DNA: TGTGCCAGCAGCGTAGGCAGGGGGGATGGCTACACCTTC. Translation gives CASSVGRGDGYTF. The variable domain in full, completed from reference TRBV9 and TRBJ1-2, reads DSGVTQTPKHLITATGQRVTLRCSPRSGDLSVYWYQQSLDQGLQFLIQYYNGEERAKGNILERFSAQQFPDLHSELNLSSLELGDSALYFCASSVGRGDGYTFGSGTRLTVV.

V and J are TRBV7-9 and TRBJ2-7, with 12 nucleotides matching TRBD2. In germline, CDR1 is SEHNR, CDR2 FQNEAQ (reference sequence). V dropped 5 bases and J dropped 2; count of bases not matched to a gene: 4. The CDR3 sequence is 15 residues long. CDR3 sequence reads: CASSDRLAGAYEQYF. CDR3 sequence (DNA): TGTGCCAGCAGCGACCGACTAGCGGGGGCCTACGAGCAGTACTTC.

V is TRBV5-1 and J is TRBJ2-7, with D maybe TRBD1 (5 bases). Germline V CDR1 and CDR2: SGHRS, YFSETQ. The germline V and J ends were trimmed by 1 base and 5 bases, with 7 bases remaining between them. The CDR3 is 12 residues long. The CDR3 protein is CASSLSGNEQYF. The CDR3 DNA reads as TGCGCCAGCAGCTTGTCAGGGAACGAGCAGTACTTC.

The rearrangement uses TRBV7-6 and TRBJ2-7; 9 positions agree with TRBD1. The trim removed 5 bases at V and 3 bases at J, leaving 8 bases unmatched. CDR1 and CDR2 (germline): SGHVS, FNYEAQ. There are 15 residues in the CDR3. This chain's CDR3 is CASSPGTGMVYEQYF. The CDR3 nucleotides read TGTGCCAGCAGCCCAGGGACAGGGATGGTCTACGAGCAGTACTTC.